Listed below are T cell receptor beta chains from one sample, sequenced in a study of cytomegalovirus exposure and HLA in healthy donors. Libraries were prepared by immunoSEQ multiplex PCR; TCRdb keeps only in-frame clonotypes and omits some of them. The table includes around 100,000 clones, 60% to 85% detected once. The material sequenced was PBMCs. Receptors originate from a man between 45 and 60 years old in good health and CMV-seronegative. Each CDR3 is given with its conserved first and last residue. Fields, in order: clone size, D gene, J gene, V gene, CDR3 DNA, CDR3 protein. D genes are given only for firm matches. Some rows have no size entry. The others give once, few or many, or a class for an expanded clone.

. . TRBJ2-7 TRBV6-1 TGTGCCAGCAGTCGTGAGGACACTTCCTACGAGCAGTACTTC CASSREDTSYEQYF
. . TRBJ1-2 TRBV25-1 TGTGCCAGCGGATTTCAGGGGACGGACTATGGCTACACCTTC CASGFQGTDYGYTF
few TRBD1 TRBJ2-3 TRBV7-2 TGTGCCAGCAGCTTAGCAGGGACAGACAGCTACAGTACGCAGTATTTT CASSLAGTDSYSTQYF
. TRBD2 TRBJ2-1 TRBV11-3 TGTGCCAGCAGCTTAGATGGGGGACTAGCGGGAGCCCCCTACAATGAGCAGTTCTTC CASSLDGGLAGAPYNEQFF
. TRBD1 TRBJ1-5 TRBV19 TGTGCCAGTAGTTTGGGACAGGGTAGCAATCAGCCCCAGCATTTT CASSLGQGSNQPQHF
few TRBD2 TRBJ2-7 TRBV2 TGTGCCAGCAGTCCGGGGGGGGTTTACGAGCAGTACTTC CASSPGGVYEQYF
. TRBD1 TRBJ2-3 TRBV27 TGTGCCAGCAAGGGGGCCGGATATACGCAGTATTTT CASKGAGYTQYF
. . TRBJ1-5 TRBV25-1 TGTGCCAGCAGTGAATCGGGCAGGGCCAACCAGCCCCAGCATTTT CASSESGRANQPQHF
. . TRBJ2-7 TRBV7-2 TGTGCCAGCAGCTTATCGTTTTCAAGTGGCGGTTCTTCCTACGAGCAGTACTTC CASSLSFSSGGSSYEQYF
few . TRBJ2-5 TRBV5-1 TGCGCCAGCAGGCCCGACAGGTTGGAGACCCAGTACTTC CASRPDRLETQYF
. . TRBJ1-6 TRBV28 TGTGCCAGCACCGCTACAGAGGGGGAGGGGCTTCGCCTCCACTTT CASTATEGEGLRLHF
. TRBD1 TRBJ1-2 TRBV5-6 TGTGCCAGCAGCTTCGGGACAGGCCCCTTTTTGTATGGCTACACCTTC CASSFGTGPFLYGYTF
once . TRBJ2-1 TRBV4-2 TGTGCCAGCAGCCAAGTGGTTCTAGCAACGGAAAAGTTCTTC CASSQVVLATEKFF
. TRBD1 TRBJ2-5 TRBV27 TGTGCCAGCAGTTTATTTTCGACAGGGCCGGAGACCCAGTACTTC CASSLFSTGPETQYF
. TRBD1 TRBJ2-2 TRBV5-1 TGCGCCAGCAGCTTCGGAACAGGGGGTCGAACCGGGGAGCTGTTTTTT CASSFGTGGRTGELFF
. TRBD1 TRBJ2-1 TRBV2 TGTGCCAGCGTTTGGGACAGGGACTACAATGAGCAGTTCTTC CASVWDRDYNEQFF